This T cell receptor (beta chain) was profiled in a study of shared clonotypes between healthy human individuals. V was shortened by 3 bases and J by 6 bases, with 14 bases between the two germline ends. The CDR3 loop spans 15 amino acids. Germline V CDR1 and CDR2: MNHEY, SMNVEV (reference sequence). Data came from immunoSEQ multiplex PCR; TCRdb stores just in-frame clones and leaves some out. The table includes approximately 2,200,000 clones, about 92% detected once. In the naive CD8 group, cells lacked CD45RO and were positively selected for CCR7, so terminally differentiated effector memory CD45RA+ cells were left out.

The gene calls are TRBV27 and TRBJ1-4; no clear D gene. The sequenced material came from naive CD8+ T cells from PBMCs. The receptor was isolated from a man aged 18 to 30 in good health. Some clones in this sample may be carry-over from other donors' samples. The CDR3 reads CASSFLPVRDEKLFF. The DNA for the CDR3 is TGTGCCAGCAGTTTTCTACCAGTCCGGGATGAAAAACTGTTTTTT.